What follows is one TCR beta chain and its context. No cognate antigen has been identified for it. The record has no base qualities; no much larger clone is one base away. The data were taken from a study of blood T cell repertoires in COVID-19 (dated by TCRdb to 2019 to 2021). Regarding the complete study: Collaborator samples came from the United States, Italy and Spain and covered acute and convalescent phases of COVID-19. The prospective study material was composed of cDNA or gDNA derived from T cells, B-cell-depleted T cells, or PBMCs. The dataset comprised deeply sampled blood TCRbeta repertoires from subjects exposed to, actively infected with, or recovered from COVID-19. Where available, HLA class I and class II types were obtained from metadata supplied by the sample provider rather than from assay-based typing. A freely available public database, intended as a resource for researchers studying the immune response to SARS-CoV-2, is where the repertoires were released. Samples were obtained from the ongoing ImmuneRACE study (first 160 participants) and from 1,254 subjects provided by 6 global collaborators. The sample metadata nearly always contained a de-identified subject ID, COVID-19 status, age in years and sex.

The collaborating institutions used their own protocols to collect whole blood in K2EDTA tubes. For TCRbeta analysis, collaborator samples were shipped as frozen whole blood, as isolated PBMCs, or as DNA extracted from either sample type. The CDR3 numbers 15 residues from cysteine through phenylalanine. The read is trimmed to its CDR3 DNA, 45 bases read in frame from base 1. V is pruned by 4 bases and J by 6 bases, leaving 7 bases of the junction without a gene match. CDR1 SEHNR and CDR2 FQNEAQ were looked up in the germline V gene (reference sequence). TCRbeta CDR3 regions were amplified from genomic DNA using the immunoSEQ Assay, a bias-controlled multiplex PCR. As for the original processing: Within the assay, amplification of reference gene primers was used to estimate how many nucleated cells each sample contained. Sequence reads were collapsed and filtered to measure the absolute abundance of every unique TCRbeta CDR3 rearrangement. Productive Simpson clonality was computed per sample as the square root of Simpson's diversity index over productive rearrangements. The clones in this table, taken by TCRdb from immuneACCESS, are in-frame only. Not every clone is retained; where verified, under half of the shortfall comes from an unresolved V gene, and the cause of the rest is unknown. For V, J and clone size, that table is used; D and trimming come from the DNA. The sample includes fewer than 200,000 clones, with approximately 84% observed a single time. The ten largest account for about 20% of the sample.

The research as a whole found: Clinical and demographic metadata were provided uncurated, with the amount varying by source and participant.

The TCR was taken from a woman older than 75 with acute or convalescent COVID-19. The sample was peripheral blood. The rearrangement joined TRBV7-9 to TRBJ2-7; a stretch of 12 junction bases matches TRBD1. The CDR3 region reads CASSSSGTGGFEQYF. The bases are TGTGCCAGCAGCTCCTCCGGGACAGGGGGCTTCGAGCAGTACTTC.